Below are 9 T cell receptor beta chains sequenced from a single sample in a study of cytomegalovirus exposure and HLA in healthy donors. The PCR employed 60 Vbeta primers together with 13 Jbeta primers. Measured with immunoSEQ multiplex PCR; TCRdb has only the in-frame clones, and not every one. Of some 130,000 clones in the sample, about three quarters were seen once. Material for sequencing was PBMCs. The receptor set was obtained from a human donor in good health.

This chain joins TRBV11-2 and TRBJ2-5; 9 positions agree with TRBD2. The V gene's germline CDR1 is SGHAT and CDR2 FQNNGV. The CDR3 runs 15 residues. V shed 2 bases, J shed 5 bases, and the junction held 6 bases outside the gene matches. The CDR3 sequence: CASSLTAGGFETQYF. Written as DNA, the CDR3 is TGTGCCAGCAGCTTAACTGCGGGGGGGTTTGAGACCCAGTACTTC. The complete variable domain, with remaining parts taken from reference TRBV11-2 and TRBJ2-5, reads EAGVAQSPRYKIIEKRQSVAFWCNPISGHATLYWYQQILGQGPKLLIQFQNNGVVDDSQLPKDRFSAERLKGVDSTLKIQPAKLEDSAVYLCASSLTAGGFETQYFGPGTRLLVL.

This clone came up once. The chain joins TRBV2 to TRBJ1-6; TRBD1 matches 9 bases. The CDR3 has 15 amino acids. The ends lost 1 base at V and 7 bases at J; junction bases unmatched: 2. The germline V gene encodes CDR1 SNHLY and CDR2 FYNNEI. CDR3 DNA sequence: TGTGCCAGCAGTGAAGGGGGACAGGGAAATTCACCCCTCCACTTT. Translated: CASSEGGQGNSPLHF.

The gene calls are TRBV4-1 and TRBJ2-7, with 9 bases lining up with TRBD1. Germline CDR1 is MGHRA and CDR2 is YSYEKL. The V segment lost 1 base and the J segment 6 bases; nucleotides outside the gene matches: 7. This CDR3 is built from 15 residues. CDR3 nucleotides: TGCGCCAGCAGCCAAGGGACAGGGGTCCCCTCCGAGCAGTACTTC. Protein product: CASSQGTGVPSEQYF.

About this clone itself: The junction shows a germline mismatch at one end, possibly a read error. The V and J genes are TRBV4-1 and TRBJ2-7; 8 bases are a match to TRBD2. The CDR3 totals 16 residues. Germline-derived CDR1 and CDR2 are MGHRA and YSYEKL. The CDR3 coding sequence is TGTGCCAGCAGCCAAGTATTAGGCGGGGGGCCCTACGAGCAGTACTTC. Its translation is CASSQVLGGGPYEQYF.

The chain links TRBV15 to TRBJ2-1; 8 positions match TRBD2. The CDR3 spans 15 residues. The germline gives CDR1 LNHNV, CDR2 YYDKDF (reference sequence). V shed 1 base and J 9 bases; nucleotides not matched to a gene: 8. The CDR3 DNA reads TGTGCCACCAGCAGAGTAACGGGGGGGCGGGGTGAGCAGTTCTTC. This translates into CATSRVTGGRGEQFF.

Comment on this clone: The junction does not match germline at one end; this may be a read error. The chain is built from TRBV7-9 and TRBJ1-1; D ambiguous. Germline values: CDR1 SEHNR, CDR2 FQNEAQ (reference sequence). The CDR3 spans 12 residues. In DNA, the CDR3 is TGTTCCAGCAGCTTAGGAGACACTGAAGCTTTCTTT. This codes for CSSSLGDTEAFF.

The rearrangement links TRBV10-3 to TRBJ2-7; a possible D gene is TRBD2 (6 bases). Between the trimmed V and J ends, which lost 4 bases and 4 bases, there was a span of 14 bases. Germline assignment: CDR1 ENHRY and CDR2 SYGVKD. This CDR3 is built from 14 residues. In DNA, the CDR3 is TGTGCCATCAGTGCGGGGGTAACGTCTTACGAGCAGTACTTC. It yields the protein CAISAGVTSYEQYF.

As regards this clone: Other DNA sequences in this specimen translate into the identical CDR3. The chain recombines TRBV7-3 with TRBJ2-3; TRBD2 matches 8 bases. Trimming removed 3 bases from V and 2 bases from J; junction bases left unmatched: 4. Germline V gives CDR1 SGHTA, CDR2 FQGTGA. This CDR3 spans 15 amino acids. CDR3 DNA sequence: TGTGCCAGCAGCTTGATCGGGGGGGTCACAGATACGCAGTATTTT. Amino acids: CASSLIGGVTDTQYF.

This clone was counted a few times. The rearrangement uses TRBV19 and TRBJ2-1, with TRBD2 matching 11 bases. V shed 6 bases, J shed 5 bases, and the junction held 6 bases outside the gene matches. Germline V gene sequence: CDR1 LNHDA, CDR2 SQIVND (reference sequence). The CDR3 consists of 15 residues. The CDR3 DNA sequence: TGTGCCAGTAGGATAACTAGCGGGAGAAACAATGAGCAGTTCTTC. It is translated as CASRITSGRNNEQFF.